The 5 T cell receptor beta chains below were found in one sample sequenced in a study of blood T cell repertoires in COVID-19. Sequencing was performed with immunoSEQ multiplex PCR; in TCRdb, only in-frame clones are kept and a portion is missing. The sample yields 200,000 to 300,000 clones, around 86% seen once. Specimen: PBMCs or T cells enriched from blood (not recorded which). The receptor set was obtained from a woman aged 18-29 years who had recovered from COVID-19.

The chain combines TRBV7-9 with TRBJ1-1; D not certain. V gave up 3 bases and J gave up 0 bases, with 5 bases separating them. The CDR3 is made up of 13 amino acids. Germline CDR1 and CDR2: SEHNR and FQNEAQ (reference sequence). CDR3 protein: CASSFEMNTEAFF. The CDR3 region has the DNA TGTGCCAGCAGCTTCGAGATGAACACTGAAGCTTTCTTT.

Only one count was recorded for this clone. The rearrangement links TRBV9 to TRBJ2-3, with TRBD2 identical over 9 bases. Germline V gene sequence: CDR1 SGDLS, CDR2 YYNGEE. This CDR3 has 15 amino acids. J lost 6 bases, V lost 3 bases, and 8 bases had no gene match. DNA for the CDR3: TGTGCCAGCAGCGCCTCTAGCGGGATGAGGGATACGCAGTATTTT. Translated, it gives CASSASSGMRDTQYF. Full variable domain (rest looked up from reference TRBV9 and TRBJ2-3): DSGVTQTPKHLITATGQRVTLRCSPRSGDLSVYWYQQSLDQGLQFLIQYYNGEERAKGNILERFSAQQFPDLHSELNLSSLELGDSALYFCASSASSGMRDTQYFGPGTRLTVL.

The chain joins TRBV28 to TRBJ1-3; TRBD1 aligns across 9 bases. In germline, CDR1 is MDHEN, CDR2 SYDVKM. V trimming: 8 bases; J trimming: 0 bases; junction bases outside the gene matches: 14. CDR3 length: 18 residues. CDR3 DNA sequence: TGTGCCAGCTGGAGCATGCGGACAGGGGAGAGCTCTGGAAACACCATATATTTT. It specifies CASWSMRTGESSGNTIYF.

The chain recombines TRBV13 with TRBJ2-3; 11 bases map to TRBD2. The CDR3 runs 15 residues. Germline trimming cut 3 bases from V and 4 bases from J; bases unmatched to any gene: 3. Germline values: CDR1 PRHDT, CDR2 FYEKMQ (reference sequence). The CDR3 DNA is TGTGCCAGCAGCTTTAGCGGGGGGGCCCCAGATACGCAGTATTTT. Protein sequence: CASSFSGGAPDTQYF.

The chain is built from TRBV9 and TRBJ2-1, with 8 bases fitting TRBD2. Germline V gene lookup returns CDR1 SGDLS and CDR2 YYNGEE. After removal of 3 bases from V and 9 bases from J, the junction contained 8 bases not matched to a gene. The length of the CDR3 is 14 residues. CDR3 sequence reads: CASSAVRAGVEQFF. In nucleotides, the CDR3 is TGTGCCAGCAGCGCAGTCCGAGCGGGAGTTGAGCAGTTCTTC.